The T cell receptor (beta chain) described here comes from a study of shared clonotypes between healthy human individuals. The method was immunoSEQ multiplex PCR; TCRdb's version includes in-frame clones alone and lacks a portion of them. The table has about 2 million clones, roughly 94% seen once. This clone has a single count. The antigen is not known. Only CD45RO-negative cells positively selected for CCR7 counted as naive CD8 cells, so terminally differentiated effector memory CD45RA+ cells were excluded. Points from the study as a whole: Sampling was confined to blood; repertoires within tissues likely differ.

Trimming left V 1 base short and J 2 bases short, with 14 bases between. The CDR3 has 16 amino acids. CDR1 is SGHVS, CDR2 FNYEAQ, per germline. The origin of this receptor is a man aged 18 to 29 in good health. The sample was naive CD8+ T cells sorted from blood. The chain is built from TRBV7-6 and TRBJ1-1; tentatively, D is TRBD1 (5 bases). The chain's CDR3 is CASSLVPGDLNTEAFF. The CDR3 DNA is TGTGCCAGCAGCTTAGTTCCCGGGGACCTTAACACTGAAGCTTTCTTT. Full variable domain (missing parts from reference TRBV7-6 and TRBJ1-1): GAGVSQSPRYKVTKRGQDVALRCDPISGHVSLYWYRQALGQGPEFLTYFNYEAQQDKSGLPNDRFSAERPEGSISTLTIQRTEQRDSAMYRCASSLVPGDLNTEAFFGQGTRLTVV.